Below, 16 T cell receptor beta chains from the same sample are listed, as sequenced in a study of cytomegalovirus exposure and HLA in healthy donors. The study ran its PCR with 60 Vbeta and 13 Jbeta primers. Clones were read by immunoSEQ multiplex PCR, and TCRdb kept only the in-frame ones, dropping some. The sample holds about 160,000 clones, about 64% seen once. The specimen sequenced was PBMCs. Source of these receptors: a woman in her sixties in good health and CMV-seropositive.

This sequence joins TRBV9 and TRBJ1-2, with 8 positions matching TRBD1. Germline lookup yields CDR1 SGDLS and CDR2 YYNGEE. The V segment lost 4 bases and the J segment 7 bases; nucleotides outside the gene matches: 6. This CDR3 contains 13 residues. CDR3 nucleotides: TGTGCCAGCAGCAGTCCAGGGGGCTCTGGCTACACCTTC. Translation: CASSSPGGSGYTF.

V is TRBV27 and J is TRBJ1-4, with 7 bases that match TRBD1. J lost 3 bases, V lost 3 bases, and 4 bases had no gene match. The CDR3 is 15 amino acids. CDR1 and CDR2 (germline): MNHEY, SMNVEV (reference sequence). The CDR3 nucleotides read TGTGCCAGCAGTTTCGGACAGGTACCTAATGAAAAACTGTTTTTT. As protein: CASSFGQVPNEKLFF.

The chain joins TRBV9 to TRBJ2-3; 7 bases match TRBD2. Germline V gene lookup returns CDR1 SGDLS and CDR2 YYNGEE. This CDR3 spans 16 amino acids. Trimming at V came to 0 bases and at J to 2 bases, leaving 6 bases not matched to a gene. The CDR3: CASSVGASGYTDTQYF. The CDR3 DNA reads TGTGCCAGCAGCGTAGGGGCTAGCGGATACACAGATACGCAGTATTTT. Combining the CDR3 with reference TRBV9 and TRBJ2-3 gives the whole variable domain DSGVTQTPKHLITATGQRVTLRCSPRSGDLSVYWYQQSLDQGLQFLIQYYNGEERAKGNILERFSAQQFPDLHSELNLSSLELGDSALYFCASSVGASGYTDTQYFGPGTRLTVL.

The chain employs TRBV13 and TRBJ2-7, with 11 bases identical to TRBD2. The CDR3 is 14 residues long. Germline CDR1 is PRHDT and CDR2 is FYEKMQ (reference sequence). The ends lost 4 bases at V and 6 bases at J; junction bases unmatched: 5. The CDR3 sequence: CASSSRLAGTEQYF. The CDR3 DNA is TGTGCCAGCAGCTCCCGACTAGCGGGAACCGAGCAGTACTTC.

The chain couples TRBV5-1 to TRBJ2-7, with 12 nucleotides matching TRBD2. CDR1 and CDR2 (germline): SGHRS, YFSETQ. The V gene end was trimmed by 3 bases and the J gene end by 10 bases; junction bases not matched to a gene: 14. The CDR3 consists of 16 residues. For the CDR3, the DNA is TGCGCCAGCAGCTCGGGAGGGGGACTAGCGGGCCAGATACAGTACTTC. Its protein is CASSSGGGLAGQIQYF.

On this clone itself: At the DNA level, this CDR3 is encoded by other sequences in the same sample as well. The CDR3 spells CASHPPRDEGTDTQYF. In nucleotides, the CDR3 is TGTGCCAGCCACCCCCCGCGGGATGAGGGCACAGATACGCAGTATTTT. The chain uses TRBV28 and TRBJ2-3; perhaps TRBD2 as D (6 bases). This CDR3 comprises 16 residues. CDR1 is MDHEN and CDR2 is SYDVKM in the germline V gene. Trimming stripped 8 bases from V and 1 base from J, with 19 bases between.

The chain joins TRBV7-9 to TRBJ1-1; possible D gene TRBD1, 6 bases. Per the germline V gene, CDR1 is SEHNR and CDR2 is FQNEAQ (reference sequence). The CDR3 covers 15 residues. The V gene lost 5 bases and the J gene lost 5 bases, with 18 bases spanning the gap. The CDR3 DNA sequence: TGTGCCAGCAGCCCGGGACGGGGGCGGGGGACTGAAGCTTTCTTT. It yields the protein CASSPGRGRGTEAFF.

The CDR3 DNA sequence: TGTGCCAGCAGCCCCGTGGGGTATGGGGCCTACGGCTACACCTTC. As protein: CASSPVGYGAYGYTF. The rearrangement links TRBV7-8 to TRBJ1-2; tentatively, D is TRBD1 (5 bases). The CDR3 extends over 15 amino acids. The germline V gene has CDR1 SGHVS and CDR2 FQNEAQ. The V and J ends lost 5 bases and 8 bases respectively, with 21 bases between them.

The chain joins TRBV10-3 to TRBJ2-7, with 8 bases aligning to TRBD1. With V trimmed by 6 bases and J by 2 bases, 12 bases remained unmatched. Germline CDR1 reads ENHRY; CDR2 reads SYGVKD. The length of the CDR3 is 16 residues. Here the CDR3 reads CAISDGGTGYTYEQYF. The CDR3 DNA sequence: TGTGCCATCAGCGATGGGGGGACAGGTTATACCTACGAGCAGTACTTC.

This chain connects TRBV28 to TRBJ2-1; TRBD2 aligns across 8 bases. The CDR3 consists of 16 residues. Germline-derived CDR1 and CDR2 are MDHEN and SYDVKM. Germline trimming cut 5 bases from V and 3 bases from J; bases unmatched to any gene: 9. In DNA, the CDR3 is TGTGCCAGCAGTCCTTTGACCGGGAGGGACTACAATGAGCAGTTCTTC. Translation: CASSPLTGRDYNEQFF.

There are a few counts of this clone. The chain is built from TRBV5-4 and TRBJ1-2; D is uncertain. The V gene's germline CDR1 is SGHNT and CDR2 YYREEE (reference sequence). This CDR3 has 16 amino acids. V gave up 4 bases and J gave up 2 bases, with 18 bases separating them. CDR3 sequence reads: CASSAGVGVKNYGYTF. For the CDR3, the DNA is TGTGCCAGCAGCGCGGGAGTGGGAGTTAAAAACTATGGCTACACCTTC. The variable domain in full, with the rest retrieved from reference TRBV5-4 and TRBJ1-2, is ETGVTQSPTHLIKTRGQQVTLRCSSQSGHNTVSWYQQALGQGPQFIFQYYREEENGRGNFPPRFSGLQFPNYSSELNVNALELDDSALYLCASSAGVGVKNYGYTFGSGTRLTVV.

Only one count was recorded for this clone. The chain combines TRBV6-1 with TRBJ1-3, with 7 bases that match TRBD1. The ends lost 3 bases at V and 0 bases at J; junction bases unmatched: 5. The CDR3 extends over 16 amino acids. The germline gives CDR1 MNHNS, CDR2 SASEGT. This CDR3 reads CASSESSGGSGNTIYF. The CDR3 coding sequence is TGTGCCAGCAGTGAGTCATCAGGGGGCTCTGGAAACACCATATATTTT.

The chain is built from TRBV11-2 and TRBJ2-1, with 8 bases matching TRBD1. Trimming at V came to 4 bases and at J to 7 bases, leaving 3 bases not matched to a gene. CDR3 length: 13 amino acids. Germline V lookup: CDR1 SGHAT, CDR2 FQNNGV. DNA of the CDR3: TGTGCCAGCAGCTATTACAGGGGGAATGAGCAGTTCTTC. It encodes CASSYYRGNEQFF.

The chain has TRBV7-6 and TRBJ2-7; tentatively, D is TRBD2 (5 bases). The germline V gene encodes CDR1 SGHVS and CDR2 FNYEAQ. The CDR3 has 14 residues. Between the trimmed V and J ends, which lost 5 bases and 6 bases, there was a span of 17 bases. The DNA of the CDR3 is TGTGCCAGCAGCCCTAGCATTAATAGACTCGAGCAGTACTTC. It encodes CASSPSINRLEQYF.

The rearrangement uses TRBV15 and TRBJ2-2; D is uncertain. The CDR3 contains 16 residues. V dropped 0 bases and J dropped 7 bases, with 15 bases sitting between them. Germline V lookup: CDR1 LNHNV, CDR2 YYDKDF (reference sequence). CDR3 amino acids: CATSRDPGRLDGELFF. In DNA form, the CDR3 reads TGTGCCACCAGCAGAGATCCCGGCAGGTTGGACGGGGAGCTGTTTTTT. The full variable domain, in which reference TRBV15 and TRBJ2-2 provide the parts outside the CDR3, is DAMVIQNPRYQVTQFGKPVTLSCSQTLNHNVMYWYQQKSSQAPKLLFHYYDKDFNNEADTPDNFQSRRPNTSFCFLDIRSPGLGDTAMYLCATSRDPGRLDGELFFGEGSRLTVL.

This CDR3 is CASRDRGNQPQHF. The CDR3 nucleotides read TGTGCCAGCAGAGACAGGGGCAATCAGCCCCAGCATTTT. The chain uses TRBV2 and TRBJ1-5, with 7 positions matching TRBD1. In germline, CDR1 is SNHLY, CDR2 FYNNEI. Unmatched junction bases numbered 1, after V lost 6 bases and J lost 2 bases. The CDR3 sequence is 13 residues long.